One sample yielded the 25 T cell receptor beta chains listed below, sequenced in a study of blood T cell repertoires in COVID-19. Here immunoSEQ multiplex PCR was the method, and the copy in TCRdb shows in-frame clones only, minus some. The sample consists of a few hundred thousand clones, roughly 90% of them appearing once. The sample was peripheral blood. The receptors originated from a man aged 55 to 70 with acute or convalescent COVID-19.

The chain links TRBV29-1 to TRBJ2-2; a possible D gene is TRBD2 (5 bases). This CDR3 comprises 13 residues. Germline loops: CDR1 SQVTM, CDR2 ANQGSEA. V was shortened by 7 bases and J by 1 base, with 10 bases between the two germline ends. The CDR3 reads CSGARGNTGELFF. The CDR3 region has the DNA TGCAGCGGTGCCCGGGGGAACACCGGGGAGCTGTTTTTT.

This rearrangement joins TRBV6-2 or TRBV6-3 to TRBJ2-1; the match to TRBD2 covers 12 bases. The V segment lost 2 bases and the J segment 5 bases; nucleotides outside the gene matches: 1. Germline V gene sequence: CDR1 MNHEY, CDR2 SVGEGT. The CDR3 totals 15 residues. CDR3 bases: TGTGCCAGCAGTTACGGACTAGCGGGGCACAATGAGCAGTTCTTC. Translated, it gives CASSYGLAGHNEQFF.

The V gene is TRBV5-1, the J gene TRBJ2-1, with 12 bases identical to TRBD1. With 4 bases clipped from V and 7 bases from J, the junction kept 6 bases outside the gene matches. Germline-derived CDR1 and CDR2 are SGHRS and YFSETQ. The CDR3 is 15 amino acids. In DNA, the CDR3 is TGCGCCAGCAGCCTCCGGGACAGGGGGCAAAATGAGCAGTTCTTC. Protein product: CASSLRDRGQNEQFF.

This chain joins TRBV9 and TRBJ2-1, with D uncertain. V gave up 6 bases and J gave up 0 bases, with 16 bases separating them. The CDR3 length is 16 residues. Germline CDR1 is SGDLS and CDR2 is YYNGEE. CDR3 residues: CASTPLAESSYNEQFF. The CDR3 DNA follows: TGTGCCAGCACCCCCTTGGCGGAAAGCTCCTACAATGAGCAGTTCTTC. Variable domain in full (rest from reference TRBV9 and TRBJ2-1): DSGVTQTPKHLITATGQRVTLRCSPRSGDLSVYWYQQSLDQGLQFLIQYYNGEERAKGNILERFSAQQFPDLHSELNLSSLELGDSALYFCASTPLAESSYNEQFFGPGTRLTVL.

This rearrangement joins TRBV28 to TRBJ2-1; D possibly corresponds to TRBD2 (6 bases). Germline CDR1 reads MDHEN; CDR2 reads SYDVKM. The CDR3 is 14 residues long. V lost 2 bases and J lost 4, with 9 bases in between. CDR3 region: CASSLRAGYNEQFF. In nucleotides, the CDR3 is TGTGCCAGCAGTTTAAGGGCGGGGTACAATGAGCAGTTCTTC.

The genes are TRBV28 and TRBJ2-1; 11 bases are a match to TRBD2. Germline-derived CDR1 and CDR2 are MDHEN and SYDVKM. With 4 bases clipped from V and 6 bases from J, the junction kept 11 bases outside the gene matches. This CDR3 region has 17 residues. The CDR3 DNA follows: TGTGCCAGCAGTTACCTCTCCTATAGCGGGAGGGCCAATGAGCAGTTCTTC. Encoded protein: CASSYLSYSGRANEQFF.

CDR3 in amino acids: CATSRDVGGTEAFF. DNA of the CDR3: TGTGCCACCAGCAGAGATGTCGGTGGTACTGAAGCTTTCTTT. V is TRBV15 and J is TRBJ1-1, with D unresolved. Trimming took 0 bases from V and 5 from J, leaving 10 bases between them. In germline, CDR1 is LNHNV, CDR2 YYDKDF (reference sequence). This CDR3 region has 14 residues.

The chain couples TRBV28 to TRBJ2-1; tentative D call: TRBD2 (5 bases). Between the trimmed V and J ends, which lost 7 bases and 9 bases, there was a span of 16 bases. The CDR3 runs 13 residues. Germline CDR1 is MDHEN and CDR2 is SYDVKM. The CDR3 nucleotides are TGTGCCAGCATCACCGGGGTCGATAGTGAGCAGTTCTTC. This gives the protein CASITGVDSEQFF.

The chain is built from TRBV29-1 and TRBJ2-7; TRBD1 matches at 7 bases. Germline-derived CDR1 and CDR2 are SQVTM and ANQGSEA. Trimming at V came to 4 bases and at J to 7 bases, leaving 13 bases not matched to a gene. The CDR3 has 14 amino acids. The CDR3 bases are TGCAGCGTTGTGTTCCCGGGACAGCCCCTGGAGCAGTACTTC. The encoded protein is CSVVFPGQPLEQYF.

The genes are TRBV6-1 and TRBJ2-7, with D maybe TRBD1 (5 bases). The CDR3 is 14 amino acids. Trimming took off 2 bases at V and 2 bases at J, with 10 bases between the two ends. Germline V lookup: CDR1 MNHNS, CDR2 SASEGT. CDR3 loop: CASSEYDSTYEQYF. The CDR3 bases are TGTGCCAGCAGTGAATATGACAGCACCTACGAGCAGTACTTC.

The rearrangement links TRBV28 to TRBJ2-6; weak D call: TRBD2 (5 bases). Trimming shortened V by 5 bases and J by 0 bases, and 8 bases separated the two germline ends. CDR1 is MDHEN, CDR2 SYDVKM, per germline. The CDR3 runs 15 residues. In nucleotides, the CDR3 is TGTGCCAGCAGTCAAGGGAGCTCTGGGGCCAACGTCCTGACTTTC. Amino acids: CASSQGSSGANVLTF.

This clone showed up just once. The rearrangement uses TRBV7-9 and TRBJ2-4, with a weak D call TRBD1 (6 bases). CDR3 length: 14 amino acids. Trimming left V 3 bases short and J 6 bases short, with 12 bases between. The germline V gene has CDR1 SEHNR and CDR2 FQNEAQ (reference sequence). The CDR3 DNA follows: TGTGCCAGCAGCTTCTTCCCGGACAGAAACATTCAGTACTTC. The encoded protein is CASSFFPDRNIQYF.

The chain is built from TRBV7-8 and TRBJ1-5; 9 nucleotides match TRBD1. The V gene's germline CDR1 is SGHVS and CDR2 FQNEAQ. V lost 5 bases, J lost 2 bases, and 10 bases stayed unmatched. CDR3 length equals 17 residues. The CDR3 sequence is CASSARVRTGGNQPQHF. The CDR3 nucleotides are TGTGCCAGCAGCGCCCGGGTTAGGACAGGGGGCAATCAGCCCCAGCATTTT. The entire variable domain, with the rest obtained from reference TRBV7-8 and TRBJ1-5, is as follows: GAGVSQSPRYKVAKRGQDVALRCDPISGHVSLFWYQQALGQGPEFLTYFQNEAQLDKSGLPSDRFFAERPEGSVSTLKIQRTQQEDSAVYLCASSARVRTGGNQPQHFGDGTRLSIL.

The chain recombines TRBV7-2 with TRBJ1-2; D might be TRBD1 (5 bases). Trimming stripped 0 bases from V and 0 bases from J, with 8 bases between. This CDR3 has 15 residues. The germline gives CDR1 SGHTA, CDR2 FQGNSA. CDR3 sequence: CASSLAGQANYGYTF. DNA for the CDR3: TGTGCCAGCAGCTTAGCGGGGCAGGCTAACTATGGCTACACCTTC. The whole variable domain, remainder taken from reference TRBV7-2 and TRBJ1-2, is GAGVSQSPSNKVTEKGKDVELRCDPISGHTALYWYRQSLGQGLEFLIYFQGNSAPDKSGLPSDRFSAERTGGSVSTLTIQRTQQEDSAVYLCASSLAGQANYGYTFGSGTRLTVV.

The chain combines TRBV13 with TRBJ1-6; 9 bases map to TRBD1. There are 13 residues in the CDR3. CDR1 is PRHDT, CDR2 FYEKMQ, per germline (reference sequence). Unmatched junction bases numbered 0, after V lost 5 bases and J lost 7 bases. The CDR3 sequence: CASSDRGNSPLHF. In nucleotides, the CDR3 is TGTGCCAGCAGCGACAGGGGGAATTCACCCCTCCACTTT.

Here the CDR3 DNA reads TGTGCCTGGACTACTACCGGGAGTTCGTTTAACACCGGGGAGCTGTTTTTT. Amino acids: CAWTTTGSSFNTGELFF. The chain combines TRBV30 with TRBJ2-2, with TRBD2 as a possible D gene (6 bases). Deletions cut 4 bases from V and 2 bases from J, with 20 bases between. Germline V gives CDR1 GTSNPN, CDR2 SVGIG (reference sequence). The length of the CDR3 is 17 residues.

The chain carries TRBV7-9 and TRBJ2-5; maybe TRBD1 (6 bases). V lost 4 bases to trimming and J lost 4 bases, with 16 bases between them. CDR1 and CDR2 from the germline V gene are SEHNR and FQNEAQ (reference sequence). CDR3 size: 15 residues. CDR3 protein: CASSSLEGQRETQYF. CDR3 nucleotides: TGTGCCAGCAGCTCTCTAGAGGGACAACGAGAGACCCAGTACTTC.

The CDR3 nucleotides read TGTGCCAGCAGTTACTCCGATCGCAGTCCCCTCCACGAGCAGTACTTC. Protein sequence: CASSYSDRSPLHEQYF. This chain connects TRBV6-5 to TRBJ2-7; no firm D call. Germline V lookup: CDR1 MNHEY, CDR2 SVGAGI. The germline V and J ends were trimmed by 0 bases and 5 bases, with 17 bases remaining between them. The CDR3 runs to 16 residues.

The CDR3 loop reads CASRLRPGSYEQYF. The CDR3 DNA follows: TGCGCCAGCAGACTGCGGCCGGGCTCCTACGAGCAGTACTTC. J is TRBJ2-7 and V is TRBV5-1; no reliable D call. The CDR3 totals 14 residues. The germline CDR1 and CDR2 sequences are SGHRS and YFSETQ. Deletions cut 5 bases from V and 0 bases from J, with 12 bases between. Full variable domain (outside the CDR3, taken from reference TRBV5-1 and TRBJ2-7): KAGVTQTPRYLIKTRGQQVTLSCSPISGHRSVSWYQQTPGQGLQFLFEYFSETQRNKGNFPGRFSGRQFSNSRSEMNVSTLELGDSALYLCASRLRPGSYEQYFGPGTRLTVT.

The V and J genes are TRBV19 and TRBJ2-1; 15 bases are a match to TRBD2. Looked up from germline, CDR1 is LNHDA and CDR2 is SQIVND (reference sequence). V shed 4 bases and J 3 bases; nucleotides not matched to a gene: 7. This CDR3 has 18 amino acids. The CDR3 loop is CASSTLGTSGRSYNEQFF. The CDR3 coding sequence is TGTGCCAGTAGTACCCTAGGGACTAGCGGGAGGAGCTACAATGAGCAGTTCTTC.

The gene calls are TRBV12-3 or TRBV12-4 and TRBJ1-5, with a possible D match to TRBD1 (6 bases). CDR3 length equals 13 residues. V shed 5 bases and J shed 6 bases, with 11 bases lying between them. CDR3 region: CASSASGAQPQHF. The CDR3 region has the DNA TGTGCCAGCAGTGCCTCAGGGGCTCAGCCCCAGCATTTT.

The chain joins TRBV5-4 to TRBJ2-3, with 11 bases aligning to TRBD2. V dropped 2 bases and J dropped 5; count of bases not matched to a gene: 4. Germline CDR1 and CDR2: SGHNT and YYREEE (reference sequence). This CDR3 is built from 15 residues. The CDR3 here is CASSFSGRAGDTQYF. As DNA, the CDR3 is TGTGCCAGCAGCTTTAGCGGGAGGGCCGGAGATACGCAGTATTTT.

V and J are TRBV7-8 and TRBJ2-1; D might be TRBD1 (5 bases). The V and J ends lost 4 bases and 5 bases respectively, with 15 bases between them. The CDR3 loop spans 15 amino acids. Germline CDR1 and CDR2: SGHVS and FQNEAQ. CDR3 region: CASSSTQGGHNEQFF. The CDR3, as DNA: TGTGCCAGCAGCTCAACCCAGGGTGGGCACAATGAGCAGTTCTTC.

This clone showed up just once. The J gene is TRBJ2-5, the V gene TRBV7-9; 12 bases are shared with TRBD2. Trimming took 5 bases from V and 4 from J; bases not matched to a gene: 14. The V gene's germline CDR1 is SEHNR and CDR2 FQNEAQ (reference sequence). The CDR3 length is 18 residues. The CDR3 bases are TGTGCCAGCAGCACCCAGGGGCTGACTAGCGGGAGAGGAGAGACCCAGTACTTC. Translating it yields CASSTQGLTSGRGETQYF. The complete variable domain, with remaining parts taken from reference TRBV7-9 and TRBJ2-5, reads DTGVSQNPRHKITKRGQNVTFRCDPISEHNRLYWYRQTLGQGPEFLTYFQNEAQLEKSRLLSDRFSAERPKGSFSTLEIQRTEQGDSAMYLCASSTQGLTSGRGETQYFGPGTRLLVL.

V usage is TRBV7-9 and J usage is TRBJ1-3; 10 bases fit TRBD1. The CDR3 contains 14 residues. Germline CDR1 and CDR2: SEHNR and FQNEAQ (reference sequence). The ends lost 1 base at V and 7 bases at J; junction bases unmatched: 1. The CDR3 nucleotides are TGTGCCAGCAGCTTAGGGACAGGGGGGAACACCATATATTTT. Translating gives CASSLGTGGNTIYF.